This passage covers 27 T cell receptor beta chains from one sample sequenced in a study of human T cells and chemical hapten exposure. Time point noted: patch test 1, 2 weeks after DPC sensitization. Treatment indicated: therapeutic diphenylcyclopropenone sensitization with weekly scalp DPC. One entry per CDR3 protein results from TCRdb running MiXCR on the RACE reads. The sample includes around 120,000 distinct CDR3 sequences, more than 9.5% seen only once; the top ten take around 3.6%. The starting material was whole blood, obtained in connection with sensitization to the hapten diphenylcyclopropenone (DPC). These TCRs come from a woman aged 40 to 50 with alopecia areata. Some clones in this sample may be carry-over from other donors' samples.

The gene calls are TRBV29-1 and TRBJ2-2; 9 nucleotides agree with TRBD2. CDR1 and CDR2 from the germline V gene are SQVTM and ANQGSEA. This CDR3 is built from 14 residues. V dropped 7 bases and J dropped 5; count of bases not matched to a gene: 8. CDR3 residues: CSAGPREGTGELFF. The CDR3, as DNA: TGCAGCGCCGGGCCGCGGGAGGGGACCGGGGAGCTGTTTTTT.

The V gene is TRBV12-3 or TRBV12-4, the J gene TRBJ1-5, with D tentatively TRBD1 (6 bases). The CDR3 sequence is 15 residues long. V shed 6 bases and J shed 2 bases, with 14 bases lying between them. CDR3 DNA sequence: TGTGCCAGCAGCCTGAGCGGGGGGCGCAATCAGCCCCAGCATTTT. Encoded protein: CASSLSGGRNQPQHF.

At least ten counts were recorded for this clonotype. The chain employs TRBV7-8 and TRBJ1-1; D is unresolved. Germline CDR1 and CDR2: SGHVS and FQNEAQ. The CDR3 totals 11 residues. The V and J ends lost 1 base and 10 bases respectively, with 7 bases between them. CDR3 bases: TGTGCCAGCAGCTTAGGGGAAGGAGCTTTCTTT. Its translation: CASSLGEGAFF.

This clonotype appeared many times. This sequence joins TRBV30 and TRBJ2-1, with D possibly TRBD2 on 6 matching bases. With 3 bases removed from V and 7 bases from J, the gap between germline ends came to 13 bases. The CDR3 has 13 residues. Germline V gene lookup returns CDR1 GTSNPN and CDR2 SVGIG (reference sequence). The CDR3 bases are TGTGCCTGGAGCCCGGGACTCAGAAATGAGCAGTTCTTC. Amino acid sequence: CAWSPGLRNEQFF.

This chain joins TRBV28 and TRBJ1-2; 9 positions match TRBD1. This CDR3 comprises 14 residues. V was clipped by 2 bases and J by 4 bases; unmatched bases: 2. Per the germline V gene, CDR1 is MDHEN and CDR2 is SYDVKM. For the CDR3, the DNA is TGTGCCAGCAGTTTACCGACAGGGGGCTATGGCTACACCTTC. Protein product: CASSLPTGGYGYTF.

The chain recombines TRBV12-3 or TRBV12-4 with TRBJ1-6; 10 nucleotides agree with TRBD1. The CDR3 totals 14 residues. V was clipped by 7 bases and J by 7 bases; unmatched bases: 4. The chain's CDR3 is CASTMGQGNSPLHF. In DNA form, the CDR3 reads TGTGCCAGCACCATGGGACAGGGGAATTCACCCCTCCACTTT.

This clonotype was recorded at least ten times. This chain links TRBV18 with TRBJ2-1, with D unclear. The CDR3 runs to 13 residues. Germline-derived CDR1 and CDR2 are KGHSH and LQKENI. Between the trimmed V and J ends, which lost 0 bases and 6 bases, there was a span of 6 bases. CDR3: CASSPPSVNEQFF. Here the CDR3 DNA reads TGTGCCAGCTCACCACCCTCCGTCAATGAGCAGTTCTTC.

In this sample, this clonotype turned up a few times. A much larger clone differs from this one at a single base, so this may be a read error. This chain joins TRBV21-1 and TRBJ2-5; the table's TRBD2 call for D was not verified on the DNA. TRBV21-1 is recorded as a pseudogene. The CDR3 has 14 residues. In DNA form, the CDR3 reads TGTGCCAGCGGCAAGGAAGGGCCTGGAGAGACCCAGTACTTC. Translation: CASGKEGPGETQYF.

This clonotype was recorded many times. This chain joins TRBV11-2 and TRBJ2-1; no clear D. This CDR3 comprises 14 residues. V lost 1 base and J 6 bases, leaving 10 bases between the germline ends. The germline V gene has CDR1 SGHAT and CDR2 FQNNGV. This CDR3 is CASSLAQLVNEQFF. The CDR3 region has the DNA TGTGCCAGCAGCTTAGCCCAGCTTGTCAATGAGCAGTTCTTC.

This clonotype was observed at least ten times. This chain links TRBV7-8 with TRBJ1-1, with D perhaps matching TRBD1 (5 bases). The CDR3 covers 13 residues. CDR1 SGHVS and CDR2 FQNEAQ come from the germline V gene. The germline V and J ends were trimmed by 4 bases and 6 bases, with 12 bases remaining between them. The CDR3 region is CASSWGTPSEAFF. The CDR3 nucleotides read TGTGCCAGCAGCTGGGGGACTCCCTCTGAAGCTTTCTTT.

This clonotype appeared a few times. This sequence joins TRBV27 and TRBJ2-7; D is perhaps TRBD1 (6 bases). There are 14 residues in the CDR3. V was trimmed by 6 bases and J by 4 bases, leaving 16 bases between them. In germline, CDR1 is MNHEY, CDR2 SMNVEV (reference sequence). DNA for the CDR3: TGTGCCAGCAGCCCACAGGGAGAGGAGTACGAGCAGTACTTC. Its protein is CASSPQGEEYEQYF.

There are many counts of this clonotype. This chain connects TRBV20-1 to TRBJ1-2; D is possibly TRBD1 (5 bases). V was trimmed by 3 bases and J by 0 bases, leaving 17 bases between them. In germline, CDR1 is DFQATT, CDR2 SNEGSKA (reference sequence). This CDR3 comprises 16 residues. Here the CDR3 DNA reads TGCAGTGCTAGGCGAACCGCCGGGGCCGCTAACTATGGCTACACCTTC. It translates to CSARRTAGAANYGYTF.

This clonotype was recorded at least ten times. The rearrangement joins TRBV28 to TRBJ1-2; D is unclear. Trimming removed 7 bases from V and 4 bases from J, with 19 bases in between. Germline CDR1 and CDR2: MDHEN and SYDVKM. There are 15 residues in the CDR3. CDR3 coding DNA: TGTGCCAGCATCCCGAACACCGTCCCGCGCTATGGCTACACCTTC. This sequence encodes CASIPNTVPRYGYTF.

This clonotype was observed a handful of times. J is TRBJ1-2 and V is TRBV5-6, with D uncertain. Germline assignment: CDR1 SGHDT and CDR2 YYEEEE. V was trimmed by 0 bases and J by 4 bases, leaving 22 bases between them. The CDR3 loop spans 18 amino acids. In nucleotides, the CDR3 is TGTGCCAGCAGCTTGGGGCCTATTGTAGGGCCGGAGGGCTATGGCTACACCTTC. Translation gives CASSLGPIVGPEGYGYTF.

This clonotype occurred many times. The rearrangement links TRBV29-1 to TRBJ1-1; D call uncertain. The CDR3 has 13 amino acids. CDR1 and CDR2 (germline): SQVTM, ANQGSEA. Trimming pared 4 bases from V and 7 bases from J, leaving 16 bases between. This chain's CDR3 is CSVALKFGVEAFF. DNA for the CDR3: TGCAGCGTTGCCCTGAAGTTCGGTGTTGAAGCTTTCTTT.

This clonotype showed up many times. This chain connects TRBV5-1 to TRBJ1-5, with D possibly being TRBD1 (6 bases). CDR1 and CDR2 from the germline V gene are SGHRS and YFSETQ. The CDR3 has 14 amino acids. Trimming cost V 0 bases and J 2 bases, with 6 bases left between them. As DNA, the CDR3 is TGCGCCAGCAGCTTGGCAGGGGGCAATCAGCCCCAGCATTTT. It translates to CASSLAGGNQPQHF.

As concerns this clonotype: Lacking the conserved final phenylalanine or tryptophan, this CDR3 likely reflects a read error. The chain is built from TRBV5-1 and TRBJ1-3; 8 nucleotides line up with TRBD1. This CDR3 is built from 15 residues. Germline CDR1 is SGHRS and CDR2 is YFSETQ. The V segment lost 4 bases and the J segment 0 bases; nucleotides outside the gene matches: 3. Here the CDR3 reads CASSPTGVSGNTIYY. The CDR3 region has the DNA TGCGCCAGCAGCCCGACAGGGGTCTCTGGAAACACCATATATTAT.

This clonotype was seen a handful of times. The chain joins TRBV20-1 to TRBJ1-4; tentative D call: TRBD1 (6 bases). Germline lookup yields CDR1 DFQATT and CDR2 SNEGSKA (reference sequence). V lost 2 bases to trimming and J lost 6 bases, with 16 bases between them. This CDR3 is 15 amino acids long. The CDR3 coding sequence is TGCAGTGCTAGACGGTCGGGGGCGAGTTATGAAAAACTGTTTTTT. This gives the protein CSARRSGASYEKLFF.

This clonotype has more than one count but fewer than ten. The rearrangement links TRBV18 to TRBJ1-1; D is ambiguous. V shed 2 bases and J shed 0 bases, with 7 bases lying between them. The CDR3 consists of 14 residues. Germline V gene lookup returns CDR1 KGHSH and CDR2 LQKENI. Here the CDR3 DNA reads TGTGCCAGCTCACCAGGGAGCATGAACACTGAAGCTTTCTTT. It is translated as CASSPGSMNTEAFF.

This clonotype was counted between two and nine times. This chain's CDR3 is CASTGLDKGDTQYF. The CDR3 DNA reads as TGTGCCAGCACGGGGCTGGACAAAGGCGATACGCAGTATTTT. This chain joins TRBV2 and TRBJ2-3, with D possibly called TRBD1 or TRBD2 (5 bases each). CDR1 is SNHLY, CDR2 FYNNEI, per germline. This CDR3 has 14 amino acids. Trimming took off 7 bases at V and 6 bases at J, with 17 bases between the two ends. The full variable domain, rest sourced from reference TRBV2 and TRBJ2-3, is EPEVTQTPSHQVTQMGQEVILRCVPISNHLYFYWYRQILGQKVEFLVSFYNNEISEKSEIFDDQFSVERPDGSNFTLKIRSTKLEDSAMYFCASTGLDKGDTQYFGPGTRLTVL.

Here the CDR3 reads CSARGGGNTEAFF. The DNA for the CDR3 is TGCAGTGCTAGGGGAGGGGGGAACACTGAAGCTTTCTTT. The chain is built from TRBV20-1 and TRBJ1-1; D possibly corresponds to TRBD1 (6 bases). V lost 3 bases to trimming and J lost 1 base, with 9 bases between them. The CDR3 length is 13 residues. Germline CDR1 is DFQATT and CDR2 is SNEGSKA (reference sequence).

The rearrangement joins TRBV9 to TRBJ2-7; D is unclear. V was cut by 4 bases and J by 2 bases, with 25 bases left in between. The CDR3 runs to 18 residues. The germline V gene encodes CDR1 SGDLS and CDR2 YYNGEE. CDR3 in amino acids: CASSPGFVGSAFTYEQYF. The CDR3, as DNA: TGTGCCAGCAGCCCAGGATTTGTTGGGTCAGCATTCACCTACGAGCAGTACTTC.

Ten or more counts support this clonotype. This chain connects TRBV29-1 to TRBJ2-1; 10 positions agree with TRBD2. The CDR3 consists of 18 residues. V dropped 5 bases and J dropped 0; count of bases not matched to a gene: 13. Germline-derived CDR1 and CDR2 are SQVTM and ANQGSEA. CDR3 bases: TGCAGCGTTTTGGCTAGCGGGAGCCCTAGGAGCTCCTACAATGAGCAGTTCTTC. It translates to CSVLASGSPRSSYNEQFF.

V gene TRBV12-3 or TRBV12-4 combines with J gene TRBJ1-5; no clear D. The V gene lost 3 bases and the J gene lost 3 bases, with 12 bases spanning the gap. The CDR3 loop spans 15 amino acids. The CDR3 coding sequence is TGTGCCAGCAGTTTCGTCCCAGGCTCCAATCAGCCCCAGCATTTT. Its translation is CASSFVPGSNQPQHF.

The table lists this clonotype with a count of one. CDR3 sequence: CASSRDRLAGGQVEQYF. The CDR3 nucleotides are TGTGCCAGCAGCCGGGACAGACTAGCGGGGGGGCAAGTCGAGCAGTACTTC. The chain uses TRBV7-2 and TRBJ2-7; TRBD2 matches at 14 bases. Trimming removed 5 bases from V and 6 bases from J; junction bases left unmatched: 12. The length of the CDR3 is 17 residues. CDR1 is SGHTA, CDR2 FQGNSA, per germline.

The V call is TRBV7-3, the J call TRBJ2-2; D uncertain. Per the germline V gene, CDR1 is SGHTA and CDR2 is FQGTGA. The CDR3 extends over 13 amino acids. V shed 5 bases and J shed 3 bases, with 7 bases lying between them. In DNA, the CDR3 is TGTGCCAGCAGCCGCGGAGACACCGGGGAGCTGTTTTTT. Its translation is CASSRGDTGELFF.

J is TRBJ2-1 and V is TRBV9, with D unclear. The germline gives CDR1 SGDLS, CDR2 YYNGEE. Deletions cut 0 bases from V and 3 bases from J, with 10 bases between. The CDR3 is made up of 15 amino acids. CDR3 amino acids: CASSVAGFNYNEQFF. For the CDR3, the DNA is TGTGCCAGCAGCGTAGCCGGGTTCAACTACAATGAGCAGTTCTTC.